This T cell receptor (beta chain) was captured in a study of early T cells in non-severe SARS-CoV-2 infection. Study overall: The study sequenced bulk RNA from unsorted whole blood, with chains unpaired.

This clonotype was observed at least ten times. As yet, its antigen is unknown. Looked up from germline, CDR1 is GTSNPN and CDR2 is SVGIG (reference sequence). J gave up 7 bases and V 2 bases, and 2 bases lay outside the gene matches. This CDR3 spans 13 amino acids. Findings and limits, study-wide: Sequences matched to VDJdb favored anti-spike CD8 responses, while private and CD4 specificities were missed.

Unique molecular identifiers were attached to individual cDNA molecules. TCRdb re-called the 5' RACE reads through MiXCR, storing one row per CDR3 protein. Seen here are roughly 70,000 distinct CDR3 sequences, about 12% observed once, and the top ten hold 4.5% to 6.5%. The sample was whole blood. The source is an adult who was a healthcare worker with PCR-confirmed SARS-CoV-2 infection or an uninfected control (not recorded which). The chain has TRBV30 and TRBJ2-2; 9 positions agree with TRBD2. The CDR3 DNA reads as TGTGCCTGGAGTAGCGGGAGGATCGGGGAGCTGTTTTTT. As protein: CAWSSGRIGELFF.